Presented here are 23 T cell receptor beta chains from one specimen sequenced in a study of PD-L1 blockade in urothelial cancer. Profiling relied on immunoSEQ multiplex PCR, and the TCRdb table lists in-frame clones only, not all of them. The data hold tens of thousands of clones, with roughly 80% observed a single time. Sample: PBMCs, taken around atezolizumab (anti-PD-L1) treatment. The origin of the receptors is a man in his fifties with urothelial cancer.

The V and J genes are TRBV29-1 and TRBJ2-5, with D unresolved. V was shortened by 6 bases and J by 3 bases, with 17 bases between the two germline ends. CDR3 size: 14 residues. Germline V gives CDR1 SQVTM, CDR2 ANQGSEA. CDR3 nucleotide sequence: TGCAGCGTGGCCGCGACACATCTTGAAGAGACCCAGTACTTC. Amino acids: CSVAATHLEETQYF.

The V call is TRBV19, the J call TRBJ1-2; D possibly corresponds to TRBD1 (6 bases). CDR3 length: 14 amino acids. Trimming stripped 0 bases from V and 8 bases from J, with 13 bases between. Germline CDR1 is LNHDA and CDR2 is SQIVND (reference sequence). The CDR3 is CASSIESGARGYTF. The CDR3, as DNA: TGTGCCAGTAGTATAGAATCAGGGGCGCGGGGCTACACCTTC.

The CDR3 sequence: CASRREMGKTQYF. CDR3 bases: TGTGCCAGCAGGCGGGAGATGGGGAAGACCCAGTACTTC. The rearrangement uses TRBV6-5 and TRBJ2-5, with 7 bases lining up with TRBD2. The junction had 7 bases not matched to a gene; V was cut back by 6 bases and J by 6 bases. Germline V gene data show CDR1 as MNHEY and CDR2 as SVGAGI. This CDR3 comprises 13 residues.

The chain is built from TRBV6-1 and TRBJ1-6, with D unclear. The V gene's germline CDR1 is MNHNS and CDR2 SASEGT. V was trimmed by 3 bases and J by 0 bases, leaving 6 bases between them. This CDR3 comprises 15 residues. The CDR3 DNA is TGTGCCAGCAGTGATGCCAGCTCCTATAATTCACCCCTCCACTTT. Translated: CASSDASSYNSPLHF.

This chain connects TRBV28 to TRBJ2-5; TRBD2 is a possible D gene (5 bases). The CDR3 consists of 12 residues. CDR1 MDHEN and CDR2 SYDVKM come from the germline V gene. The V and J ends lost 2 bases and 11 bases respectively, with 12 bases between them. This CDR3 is CASSLRGPGQYF. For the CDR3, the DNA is TGTGCCAGCAGTTTACGCGGGCCTGGGCAGTACTTC.

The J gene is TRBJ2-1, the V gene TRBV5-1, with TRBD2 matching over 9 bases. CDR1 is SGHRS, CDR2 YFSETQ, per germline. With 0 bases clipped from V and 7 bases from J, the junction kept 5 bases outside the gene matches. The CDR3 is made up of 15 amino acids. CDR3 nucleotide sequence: TGCGCCAGCAGCTTGGGTGCTAGCGGGGAGAATGAGCAGTTCTTC. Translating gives CASSLGASGENEQFF.

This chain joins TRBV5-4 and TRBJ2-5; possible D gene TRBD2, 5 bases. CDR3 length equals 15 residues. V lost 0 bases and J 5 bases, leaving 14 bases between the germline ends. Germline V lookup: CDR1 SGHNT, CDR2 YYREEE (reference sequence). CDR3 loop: CASSLEARVGETQYF. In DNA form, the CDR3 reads TGTGCCAGCAGCTTGGAGGCGAGGGTCGGCGAGACCCAGTACTTC.

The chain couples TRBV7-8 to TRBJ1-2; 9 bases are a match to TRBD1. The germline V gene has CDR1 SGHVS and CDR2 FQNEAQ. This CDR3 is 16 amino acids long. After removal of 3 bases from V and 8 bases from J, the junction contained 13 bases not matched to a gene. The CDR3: CASSFRDRALRGGYTF. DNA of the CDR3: TGTGCCAGCAGCTTCCGGGACAGGGCCCTAAGGGGAGGCTACACCTTC.

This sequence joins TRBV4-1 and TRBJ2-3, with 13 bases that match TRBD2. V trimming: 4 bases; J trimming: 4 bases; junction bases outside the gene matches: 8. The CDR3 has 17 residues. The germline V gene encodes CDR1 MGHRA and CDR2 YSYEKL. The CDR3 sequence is CASSPRTSGGMPDTQYF. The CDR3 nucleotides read TGCGCCAGCAGCCCTCGGACTAGCGGGGGTATGCCAGATACGCAGTATTTT.

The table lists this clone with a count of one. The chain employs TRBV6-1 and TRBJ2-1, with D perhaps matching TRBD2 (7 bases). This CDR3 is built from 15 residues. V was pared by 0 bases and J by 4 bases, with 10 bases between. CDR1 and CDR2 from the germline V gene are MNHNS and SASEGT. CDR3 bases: TGTGCCAGCAGTGAAGCGGGGGGGCGGTACAATGAGCAGTTCTTC. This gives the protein CASSEAGGRYNEQFF.

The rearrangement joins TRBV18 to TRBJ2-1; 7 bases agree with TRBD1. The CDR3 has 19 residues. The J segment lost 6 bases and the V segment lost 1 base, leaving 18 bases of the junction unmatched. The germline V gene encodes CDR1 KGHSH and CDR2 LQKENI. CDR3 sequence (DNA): TGTGCCAGCTCACCACTCTCCCGCAGACAGGGCAACCCGGGCAATGAGCAGTTCTTC. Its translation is CASSPLSRRQGNPGNEQFF.

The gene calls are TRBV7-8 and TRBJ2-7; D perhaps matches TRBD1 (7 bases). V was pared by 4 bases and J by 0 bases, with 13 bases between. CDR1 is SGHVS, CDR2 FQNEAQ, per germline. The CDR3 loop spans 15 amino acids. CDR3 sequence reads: CASSSRQGLSYEQYF. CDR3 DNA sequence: TGTGCCAGCAGCTCTCGACAGGGACTCTCCTACGAGCAGTACTTC.

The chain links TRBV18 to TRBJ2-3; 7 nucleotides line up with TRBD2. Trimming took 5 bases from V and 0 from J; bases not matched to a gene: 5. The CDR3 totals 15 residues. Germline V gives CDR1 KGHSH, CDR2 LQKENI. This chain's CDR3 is CASSVSSGSTDTQYF. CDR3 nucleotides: TGTGCCAGCTCAGTCTCTAGCGGAAGCACAGATACGCAGTATTTT.

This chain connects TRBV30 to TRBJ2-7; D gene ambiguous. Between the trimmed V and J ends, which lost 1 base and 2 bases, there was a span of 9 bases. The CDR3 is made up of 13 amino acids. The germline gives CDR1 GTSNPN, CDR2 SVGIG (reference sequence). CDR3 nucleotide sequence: TGTGCCTGGAGTGCCGGGTACACCTACGAGCAGTACTTC. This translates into CAWSAGYTYEQYF.

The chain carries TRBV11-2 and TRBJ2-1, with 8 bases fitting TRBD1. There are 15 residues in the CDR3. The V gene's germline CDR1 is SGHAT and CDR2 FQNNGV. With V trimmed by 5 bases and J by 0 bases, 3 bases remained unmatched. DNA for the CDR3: TGTGCCAGCAGCCCCGGGACAGGCTCCTACAATGAGCAGTTCTTC. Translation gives CASSPGTGSYNEQFF.

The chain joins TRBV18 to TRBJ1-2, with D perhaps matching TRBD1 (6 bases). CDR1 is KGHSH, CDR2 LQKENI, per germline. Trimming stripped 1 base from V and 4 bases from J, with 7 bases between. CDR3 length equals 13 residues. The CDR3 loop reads CASSPQGVYGYTF. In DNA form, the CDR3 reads TGTGCCAGCTCACCACAGGGGGTCTATGGCTACACCTTC.

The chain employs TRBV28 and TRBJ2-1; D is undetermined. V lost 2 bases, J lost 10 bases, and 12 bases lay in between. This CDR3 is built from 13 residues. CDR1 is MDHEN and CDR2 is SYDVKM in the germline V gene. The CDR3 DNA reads TGTGCCAGCAGTTTAACAGCCCCTCAGGAGCAGTTCTTC. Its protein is CASSLTAPQEQFF.

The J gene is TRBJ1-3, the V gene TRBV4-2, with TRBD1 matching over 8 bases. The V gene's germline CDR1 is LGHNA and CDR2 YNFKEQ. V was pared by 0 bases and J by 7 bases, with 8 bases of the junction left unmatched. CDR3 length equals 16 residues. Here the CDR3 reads CASSQDSPGGFNTIYF. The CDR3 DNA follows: TGTGCCAGCAGCCAAGATTCCCCAGGGGGCTTTAACACCATATATTTT.

CDR3 in DNA: TGTGCCAGCAGCGTTAGCGGGTTAAACACCGGGGAGCTGTTTTTT. As protein: CASSVSGLNTGELFF. This chain uses TRBV6-1 with TRBJ2-2; the match to TRBD2 covers 7 bases. The CDR3 length is 15 residues. Germline V gene sequence: CDR1 MNHNS, CDR2 SASEGT. V lost 6 bases, J lost 2 bases, and 6 bases stayed unmatched.

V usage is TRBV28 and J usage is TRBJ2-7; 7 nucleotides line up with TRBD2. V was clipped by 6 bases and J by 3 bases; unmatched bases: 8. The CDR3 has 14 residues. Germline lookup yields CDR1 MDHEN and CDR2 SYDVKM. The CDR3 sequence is CASRAGVQSYEQYF. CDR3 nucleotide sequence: TGTGCCAGCAGGGCGGGGGTTCAGAGCTACGAGCAGTACTTC.

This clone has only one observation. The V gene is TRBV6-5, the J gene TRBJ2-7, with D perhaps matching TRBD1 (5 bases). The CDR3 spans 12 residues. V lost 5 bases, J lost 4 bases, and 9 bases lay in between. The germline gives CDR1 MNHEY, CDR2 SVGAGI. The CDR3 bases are TGTGCCAGCAGTCTCCAGGGATACGAGCAGTACTTC. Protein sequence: CASSLQGYEQYF.

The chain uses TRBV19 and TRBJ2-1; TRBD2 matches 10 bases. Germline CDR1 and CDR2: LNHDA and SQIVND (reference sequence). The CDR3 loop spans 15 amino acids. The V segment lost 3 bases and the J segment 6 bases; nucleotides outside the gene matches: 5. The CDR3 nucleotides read TGTGCCAGTAGTATCGGGACTAGCGAAATCAATGAGCAGTTCTTC. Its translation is CASSIGTSEINEQFF.

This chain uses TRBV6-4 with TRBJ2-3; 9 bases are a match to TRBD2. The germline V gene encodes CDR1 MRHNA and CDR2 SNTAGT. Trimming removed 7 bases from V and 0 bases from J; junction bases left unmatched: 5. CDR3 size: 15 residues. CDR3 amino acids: CASKASGGSTDTQYF. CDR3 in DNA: TGTGCCAGCAAAGCGAGCGGGGGGAGCACAGATACGCAGTATTTT.